The clone carrying this T cell receptor beta chain appeared a few times. The antigen remains undetermined. Germline V lookup: CDR1 SGHRS, CDR2 YFSETQ. The CDR3 is 13 amino acids. Trimming shortened V by 0 bases and J by 7 bases, and 7 bases separated the two germline ends. The data were obtained in a study of T-cell reconstitution after alpha-beta-depleted transplantation in children. Study-wide results and limits: One year after transplant, T-cell counts and diversity came mostly from newly produced T cells. Surviving recipient cells, namely T cells and thymic progenitors, were the source of high day-60 TCRbeta diversity in some patients.

Preparation of the TCRbeta library was carried out with unique molecular identifiers. TCRdb called the PCR reads again in MiXCR, with one record for every CDR3 protein. The sample has some 200,000 distinct CDR3 sequences; 6.3% are singletons. The sequence came from a girl under three years old with combined immunodeficiency, due to receive a stem cell transplant. The source material was PBMCs, sampled before TCRalphabeta/CD19-depleted stem cell transplant. This sequence joins TRBV5-1 and TRBJ1-4, with a tentative D call TRBD1 (5 bases). The CDR3 region is CASSLGDAEKLFF. CDR3 nucleotide sequence: TGCGCCAGCAGCTTGGGGGACGCTGAAAAACTGTTTTTT.